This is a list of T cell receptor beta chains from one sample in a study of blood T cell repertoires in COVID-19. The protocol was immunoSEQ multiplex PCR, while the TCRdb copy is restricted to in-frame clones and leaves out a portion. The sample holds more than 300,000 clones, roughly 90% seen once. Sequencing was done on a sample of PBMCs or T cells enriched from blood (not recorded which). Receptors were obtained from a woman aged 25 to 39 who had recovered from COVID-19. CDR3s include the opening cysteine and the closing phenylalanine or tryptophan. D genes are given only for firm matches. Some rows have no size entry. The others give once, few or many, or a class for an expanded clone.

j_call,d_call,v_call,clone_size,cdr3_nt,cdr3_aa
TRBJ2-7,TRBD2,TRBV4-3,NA,TGCGCCAGCAGCCAACTAGCGGGAGGCTCCTACGAGCAGTACTTC,CASSQLAGGSYEQYF
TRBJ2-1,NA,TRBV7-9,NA,TGTGCCAGCAGCTCTTCCAATGAGCAGTTCTTC,CASSSSNEQFF
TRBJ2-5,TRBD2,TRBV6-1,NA,TGTGCCAGCAGTGTACTAGCGGGAGGGTTCGCACAAGAGACCCAGTACTTC,CASSVLAGGFAQETQYF
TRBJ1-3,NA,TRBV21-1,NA,TGTGCCAGCAGCTCTCATGACAGGGGGCATAGAAACACCATATATTTT,CASSSHDRGHRNTIYF
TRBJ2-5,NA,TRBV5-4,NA,TGTGCCAGCAGCTTGCAGCAGGAAGAGACCCAGTACTTC,CASSLQQEETQYF
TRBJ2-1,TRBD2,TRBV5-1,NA,TGCGCCAGCAGCTTAATACGGGGGGGAGAGCAGTTCTTC,CASSLIRGGEQFF
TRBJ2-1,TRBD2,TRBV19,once,TGTGCCAGTAGTAGCGGGACTAGCACGTACAATGAGCAGTTCTTC,CASSSGTSTYNEQFF
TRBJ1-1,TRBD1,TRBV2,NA,TGTGCCAGCACTGGGACAGGGGGGAGGAACACTGAAGCTTTCTTT,CASTGTGGRNTEAFF
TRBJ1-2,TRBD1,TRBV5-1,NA,TGCGCCAGCAGCTTGGACGGGACAGGGGATGGCTACACCTTC,CASSLDGTGDGYTF
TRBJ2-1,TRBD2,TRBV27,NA,TGTGCCAGCACCCCACGGGCCTCCGGGACTAGCGGAATTGGTGAGCAGTTCTTC,CASTPRASGTSGIGEQFF
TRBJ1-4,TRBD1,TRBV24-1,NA,TGTGCCACCAGTGATGGGACAGCTAATGAAAAACTGTTTTTT,CATSDGTANEKLFF
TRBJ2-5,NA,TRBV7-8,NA,TGTGCCAGCAGCCAGCACGAGACCCAGTACTTC,CASSQHETQYF
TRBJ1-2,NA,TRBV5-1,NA,TGCGCCAGCAGACGTGATCCGACAGGCAACTATGGCTACACCTTC,CASRRDPTGNYGYTF
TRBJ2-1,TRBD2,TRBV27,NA,TGTGCCAGCAGTTCGACTAGCGGAGACAATGAGCAGTTCTTC,CASSSTSGDNEQFF
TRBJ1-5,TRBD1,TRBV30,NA,TGTGCCTGGAGTAGACAGGGTGATCAGCCCCAGCATTTT,CAWSRQGDQPQHF
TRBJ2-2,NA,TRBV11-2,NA,TGTGCCAGCAGCTTATTGGGGCAGAACACCGGGGAGCTGTTTTTT,CASSLLGQNTGELFF
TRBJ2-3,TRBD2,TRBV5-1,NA,TGCGCCAGCAGCTTGGGGACTAGCGGGACTGGCACAGATACGCAGTATTTT,CASSLGTSGTGTDTQYF
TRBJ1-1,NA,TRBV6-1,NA,TGTGCCAGCAGTGAAGGGAGGGTGAAGAACACTGAAGCTTTCTTT,CASSEGRVKNTEAFF
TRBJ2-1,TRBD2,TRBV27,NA,TGTGCCAGCAGTGTCCTAGCGGGAGGGGCCTACAATGAGCAGTTCTTC,CASSVLAGGAYNEQFF
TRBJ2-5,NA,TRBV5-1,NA,TGCGCCAGCAGCCTGACGGGGGAGGAGACCCAGTACTTC,CASSLTGEETQYF
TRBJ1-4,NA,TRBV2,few,TGTGCCAGCAACTGGCGGAGTAATGAAAAACTGTTTTTT,CASNWRSNEKLFF
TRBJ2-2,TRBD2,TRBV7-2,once,TGTGCCAGCAGCTTAGCGTCCCTAGCGGGAACCGGGGAGCTGTTTTTT,CASSLASLAGTGELFF
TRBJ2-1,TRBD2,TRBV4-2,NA,TGTGCCAGCAGCCGGTTAGCGGGAACCGTTGAGAATGAGCAGTTCTTC,CASSRLAGTVENEQFF
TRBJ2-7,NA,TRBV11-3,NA,TGTGCCAGCAGCTTAGGCGACTCGGACTTTTACGAGCAGTACTTC,CASSLGDSDFYEQYF
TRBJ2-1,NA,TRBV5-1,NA,TGCGCCACTAGCGTCTGGGATAACAATGAGCAGTTCTTC,CATSVWDNNEQFF
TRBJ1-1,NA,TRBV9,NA,TGTGCCAGCAGCGTAGCGTGGAACACTGAAGCTTTCTTT,CASSVAWNTEAFF
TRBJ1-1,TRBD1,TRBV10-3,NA,TGTGCCATCAGTGAGTCTCAAGAAGGACAGGGGGCTTCAGCTTTCTTT,CAISESQEGQGASAFF
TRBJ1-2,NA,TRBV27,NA,TGTGCCAGCAGTCCATCGACAGGCGGCGTCTATGGCTACACCTTC,CASSPSTGGVYGYTF
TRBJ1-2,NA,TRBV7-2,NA,TGTGCCAGCAGCTTAGTCCTCTCAGGGATCTATGGCTACACCTTC,CASSLVLSGIYGYTF
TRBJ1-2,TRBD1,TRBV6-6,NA,TGTGCCAGCAGTGATTTACAGGGGGCGCTTGGCTACACCTTC,CASSDLQGALGYTF
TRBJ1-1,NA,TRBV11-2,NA,TGTGCCAGCAGCTTAGTTGGCAGGGGGAACACTGAAGCTTTCTTT,CASSLVGRGNTEAFF
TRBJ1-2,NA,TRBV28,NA,TGTGCCAGCAGTTTTCAGTCAGGGGGCTACACCTTC,CASSFQSGGYTF
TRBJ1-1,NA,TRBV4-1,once,TGCGCCAGCAGCCAAGATATAGTCAGAGGTAACACTGAAGCTTTCTTT,CASSQDIVRGNTEAFF
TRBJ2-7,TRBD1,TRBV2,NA,TGTGCCAGCAGTGACCGAGGAGTTGCAGGACAGGTCCTTTTC,CASSDRGVAGQVLF
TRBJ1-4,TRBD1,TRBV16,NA,TGTGCCAGCAGCCCGTTAGGACAGGGGGCGATGGAAAAACTGTTTTTT,CASSPLGQGAMEKLFF
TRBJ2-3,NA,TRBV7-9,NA,TGTGCCAGCAGCCAAGTTCCAGCAGATACGCAGTATTTT,CASSQVPADTQYF
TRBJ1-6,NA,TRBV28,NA,TGTGCCAGCAGCCTATGGTCCGAGGATAATTCACCCCTCCACTTT,CASSLWSEDNSPLHF
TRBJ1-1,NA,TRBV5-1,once,TGCGCCAGCAGCTTGGGGGCCCGCCTGAACACTGAAGCTTTCTTT,CASSLGARLNTEAFF
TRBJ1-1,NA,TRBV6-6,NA,TGTGCCAGCGTTAAGGGCGGAACCGGGAAGAACACTGAAGCTTTCTTT,CASVKGGTGKNTEAFF
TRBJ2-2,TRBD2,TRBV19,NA,TGTGCCAGTAGTGGCGGGAGGAGGACCGGGGAGCTGTTTTTT,CASSGGRRTGELFF
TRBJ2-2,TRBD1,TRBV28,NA,TGTGCCAGCAGTTTATATCCCCCGGGACAGGGGGTCGGGGAGCTGTTTTTT,CASSLYPPGQGVGELFF
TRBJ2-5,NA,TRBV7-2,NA,TGTGCCAGCAGCTTGACAGTACAAGAGACCCAGTACTTC,CASSLTVQETQYF
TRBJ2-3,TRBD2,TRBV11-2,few,TGTGCCAGCAGCCCGGCTCGGGGAGCGGGGGGGCGAGGGGATACGCAGTATTTT,CASSPARGAGGRGDTQYF
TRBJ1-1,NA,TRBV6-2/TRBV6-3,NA,TGTGCCAGCAGTCTCCAGAGGGCTGAAGCTTTCTTT,CASSLQRAEAFF
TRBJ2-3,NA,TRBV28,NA,TGTGCCAGCAGCCGCGGGGGCCCCACAGATACGCAGTATTTT,CASSRGGPTDTQYF